A selection of T cell receptor beta chains follows, all from one sample in a study of shared clonotypes between healthy human individuals. The repertoire was sequenced with immunoSEQ multiplex PCR; TCRdb's copy has only in-frame clones and lacks some. This table has about 2 million clones, around 96% appearing once. The material sequenced was naive CD8+ T cells sorted from blood. The receptors shown here come from a man aged 18 to 29 in good health. Each CDR3 is given with its conserved first and last residue. D genes are given only for firm matches. Size is stated for part of the rows, as once, few or many counts, or as a class when the clone is expanded.

TRBD1	TRBJ2-7	TRBV7-9	NA	TGTGCCAGCAGCGGTGACAGGGTCTACGAGCAGTACTTC	CASSGDRVYEQYF
TRBD1	TRBJ1-2	TRBV19	NA	TGTGCCAGTAGTATCCTATTGGACAGGGGGCCTTATGGCTACACCTTC	CASSILLDRGPYGYTF
NA	TRBJ1-1	TRBV27	NA	TGTGCCAGCTCCCTGGGGGGGTTACGTGGGGAAGCTTTCTTT	CASSLGGLRGEAFF
TRBD1	TRBJ1-6	TRBV11-2	NA	TGTGCCAGCAGCCCTTTGGACAGGAAAATAAGCTCCTATAATTCACCCCTCCACTTT	CASSPLDRKISSYNSPLHF
NA	TRBJ2-7	TRBV30	NA	TGTGCCTTCCTTCAGGGGGAGCAGTACTTC	CAFLQGEQYF
TRBD2	TRBJ2-1	TRBV6-5	NA	TGTGCCAGCACTCCGGGAGCGGGAACCTACAATGAGCAGTTCTTC	CASTPGAGTYNEQFF
TRBD2	TRBJ2-7	TRBV11-1	NA	TGTGCCAGCAGCCCCGGACTAGCGGGAGGGCCCGAACGCGAGCAGTACTTC	CASSPGLAGGPEREQYF
NA	TRBJ2-7	TRBV5-6	once	TGTGCCAGCAGCGGCTGGGGGGTCCCTTTGGGGCAGTACTTC	CASSGWGVPLGQYF
NA	TRBJ1-2	TRBV6-5	NA	TGTGCCAGCAGTTACTCGGAGGGTGGGGGCTACACCTTC	CASSYSEGGGYTF
NA	TRBJ1-3	TRBV7-2	NA	TGTGCCAGCAGCCGACAGGCCTCTGGAAACACCATATATTTT	CASSRQASGNTIYF
NA	TRBJ1-2	TRBV27	once	TGTGCCAGCAGTTTAGTGGGCCCTTTGGACTATGGCTACACCTTC	CASSLVGPLDYGYTF
TRBD1	TRBJ1-5	TRBV30	NA	TGTGCCTGGAGTGAACAGGGGCGTCAGCCCCAGCATTTT	CAWSEQGRQPQHF
NA	TRBJ1-4	TRBV13	NA	TGTGCCAGCAGCAGACAGGAAACTAATGAAAAACTGTTTTTT	CASSRQETNEKLFF
NA	TRBJ2-5	TRBV7-9	NA	TGTGCCAGCAGCTTACCGGTCGAAGAGACCCAGTACTTC	CASSLPVEETQYF
NA	TRBJ1-1	TRBV6-5	NA	TGTGCCAGCAGTACCGACAGGTGGAGCACTGAAGCTTTCTTT	CASSTDRWSTEAFF
NA	TRBJ2-7	TRBV11-2	NA	TGTGCCAGCAGCTTACCCAGGGTCGGATACGAGCAGTACTTC	CASSLPRVGYEQYF
TRBD1	TRBJ2-7	TRBV6-1	NA	TGTGCCAGCAGGACTCGGGACAGCGTTTACGAGCAGTACTTC	CASRTRDSVYEQYF
NA	TRBJ1-1	TRBV6-5	NA	TGTGCCAGCAGTAACAACCCGATAGTGAACACTGAAGCTTTCTTT	CASSNNPIVNTEAFF
NA	TRBJ1-2	TRBV10-3	NA	TGTGCCATCAGTGGTAGGGGACCATATGGCTACACCTTC	CAISGRGPYGYTF
TRBD1	TRBJ1-2	TRBV10-1	once	TGCGCCAGCAGTCCGGGACAGGGGTATGGCTACACCTTC	CASSPGQGYGYTF
TRBD2	TRBJ2-1	TRBV7-9	NA	TGTGCCAGCAGCTTATTACTAGCGGGGGGTCAGGATGAGCAGTTCTTC	CASSLLLAGGQDEQFF
NA	TRBJ1-1	TRBV4-1	NA	TGCGCCAGCAGCCAAGTTGTTGGGGGAAGGGACACTGAAGCTTTCTTT	CASSQVVGGRDTEAFF
NA	TRBJ2-7	TRBV10-3	few	TGTGCCATCAGCCTCGACAGGACCTACGAGCAGTACTTC	CAISLDRTYEQYF
NA	TRBJ2-1	TRBV27	NA	TGTGCCAGCAGGCGGGGAACAAATGAGCAGTTCTTC	CASRRGTNEQFF
NA	TRBJ1-1	TRBV28	NA	TGTGCCAGCAGTTTTGGGACGGCGACTGAAGCTTTCTTT	CASSFGTATEAFF
NA	TRBJ2-1	TRBV6-5	NA	TGTGCCAGCAGTTACTCGGCTAGCACGGGGGAGCAGTTCTTC	CASSYSASTGEQFF
NA	TRBJ2-7	TRBV5-6	NA	TGTGCCAGCAGCGCGGGACAGTTTGGCTACGAGCAGTACTTC	CASSAGQFGYEQYF
NA	TRBJ2-1	TRBV10-3	NA	TGTGCCATCAGTGAGTCTATGGGGGGGCGGAATGAGCAGTTCTTC	CAISESMGGRNEQFF
NA	TRBJ1-5	TRBV9	NA	TGTGCCAGCAGCATAGGCGGTGATCAGCCCCAGCATTTT	CASSIGGDQPQHF
NA	TRBJ2-7	TRBV7-2	NA	TGTGCCAGCAGCTTAAGTCGGGCCGGATCGAACGAGCAGTACTTC	CASSLSRAGSNEQYF
NA	TRBJ1-1	TRBV6-1	NA	TGTGCCAGCAAAATCGGACAGCTCACTGAAGCTTTCTTT	CASKIGQLTEAFF